The T cell receptor (beta chain) described here comes from a study of blood T cell repertoires in COVID-19 (dated by TCRdb to 2019 to 2021). Broadly, across the study: Samples from collaborators originated in the United States, Italy and Spain and spanned both the acute and convalescent phases of COVID-19. A de-identified subject ID, COVID-19 status, age in years and sex were almost always included in the sample metadata. The prospective study material was composed of cDNA or gDNA derived from T cells, B-cell-depleted T cells, or PBMCs. Samples were obtained from the ongoing ImmuneRACE study (first 160 participants) and from about 1,300 subjects provided by 6 global collaborators. The repertoires were released in a freely available public database meant as a resource for research on the immune response to SARS-CoV-2. Deeply sampled blood TCRbeta repertoires from subjects exposed to, actively infected with, or recovered from COVID-19 were included in the dataset. Where HLA class I and class II types were available, the types were taken from metadata supplied by the sample provider, not from assay-based typing.

Summary of the overall study and its limitations: How much clinical and demographic metadata was included differed by source and by participant, and the metadata was provided uncurated.

Turning to this clone: It has no known antigen specificity. It has no much larger one-base neighbor in the sample; base qualities were not kept.

TCRbeta CDR3 regions were amplified from genomic DNA by means of the immunoSEQ Assay, a bias-controlled multiplex PCR. Per the source publication's procedure: The number of nucleated cells in each sample was estimated by amplification of reference gene primers within the assay. To quantify the absolute abundance of each unique TCRbeta CDR3 rearrangement, sequence reads were collapsed and filtered. For each sample, productive Simpson clonality was calculated as the square root of Simpson's diversity index across productive rearrangements. The immuneACCESS repertoire file appears here via TCRdb, limited to in-frame rearrangements. These files lack a portion of the clones; in checked studies, under half of the deficit traces to unresolved V genes, and the cause of the others is not known. Clone size and the V and J calls come from that table; the DNA yielded D and trimming. This sample holds some 150,000 clones; approximately 80% were observed only once. Jointly, the top ten make up about 5% of the sample.

Each collaborating institution followed its own protocols to collect whole blood in K2EDTA tubes. For TCRbeta analysis, collaborators shipped samples as frozen whole blood, isolated PBMCs, or DNA extracted from either of those sample types. The sequencing sample was made of peripheral blood. The receptor's source is a human donor in a cohort sampled during active COVID-19.

The sequenced DNA: TGCGCCAGCAGCCAACGGGACTCCACGTACCAAGAGACCCAGTACTTC. Protein translation: CASSQRDSTYQETQYF. Recombination connected TRBV5-1 to TRBJ2-5; 6 matching bases give a weak D call of TRBD2. V and J lose 4 bases and 0 bases, and a span of 16 bases separates them. The CDR3 runs 16 residues from the cysteine to the phenylalanine. The DNA shown is the 48-base CDR3, in frame from base 1. Per the germline V gene, SGHRS is the CDR1 and YFSETQ is the CDR2.